This TCR beta chain was captured by sequencing in a study of cytomegalovirus exposure and HLA in healthy donors. Amplification used 60 Vbeta primers and 13 Jbeta primers. The protocol was immunoSEQ multiplex PCR, while the TCRdb copy is restricted to in-frame clones and leaves out a portion. The data contain 170,000 or so clones, around 86% of them seen just once; the ten biggest clones take up 1.6%. Germline V lookup: CDR1 SGHDT, CDR2 YYEEEE. CDR3 size: 14 residues. The V and J ends lost 5 bases and 8 bases, in that order; junction bases with no gene match: 9. The chain recombines TRBV5-6 with TRBJ2-1; TRBD2 matches at 8 bases. Sequencing was done on a sample of PBMCs. This TCR came from a man aged 50 to 59 in good health and CMV-seronegative. The DNA for the CDR3 is TGTGCCAGCAGGCGCTCGGGAGGGTCATATGAGCAGTTCTTC. Translation gives CASRRSGGSYEQFF. The whole variable domain, filled in from reference TRBV5-6 and TRBJ2-1, reads DAGVTQSPTHLIKTRGQQVTLRCSPKSGHDTVSWYQQALGQGPQFIFQYYEEEERQRGNFPDRFSGHQFPNYSSELNVNALLLGDSALYLCASRRSGGSYEQFFGPGTRLTVL.